The 14 T cell receptor beta chains below all came from one sample that was sequenced in a study of T-cell memory formation after mild COVID-19. In TCRdb, the 5' RACE reads were re-called with MiXCR into one record per CDR3 protein. Here the sample spans a few hundred thousand distinct CDR3 sequences, 10% being singletons. Material: PBMCs or a T cell subset sorted from them (not recorded which). Receptor source: a man aged 18 to 30 who had mild COVID-19 (a few samples of this study predate the infection). Cell type and time point are not known.

The sample holds a few counts of this clonotype. The V call is TRBV7-6, the J call TRBJ2-1; 9 nucleotides match TRBD2. V lost 1 base to trimming and J lost 0 bases; unmatched junction nucleotides: 4. The germline CDR1 and CDR2 sequences are SGHVS and FNYEAQ. The CDR3 runs to 17 residues. CDR3 sequence: CASSLGGSGGSYNEQFF. In DNA form, the CDR3 reads TGTGCCAGCAGCTTAGGCGGTAGCGGGGGCTCCTACAATGAGCAGTTCTTC.

This clonotype was detected only a few times. This chain joins TRBV10-3 and TRBJ2-3; perhaps TRBD1 as D (6 bases). CDR3 length equals 15 residues. V was cut by 7 bases and J by 4 bases, with 18 bases left in between. The V gene's germline CDR1 is ENHRY and CDR2 SYGVKD. The CDR3 is CAIKGTGPVADTQYF. DNA for the CDR3: TGTGCCATCAAGGGCACAGGGCCGGTAGCAGATACGCAGTATTTT.

The genes are TRBV4-2 and TRBJ2-7; 8 bases are shared with TRBD1. The CDR3 totals 16 residues. The ends lost 4 bases at V and 4 bases at J; junction bases unmatched: 12. Germline CDR1 is LGHNA and CDR2 is YNFKEQ. In DNA, the CDR3 is TGTGCCAGCAGCCCCGAGCAAGGGACAGGCCTATACGAGCAGTACTTC. Residues: CASSPEQGTGLYEQYF.

This clonotype was recorded a few times. The J gene is TRBJ1-1, the V gene TRBV6-1, with 7 positions matching TRBD1. The CDR3 runs to 17 residues. Per the germline V gene, CDR1 is MNHNS and CDR2 is SASEGT. V shed 6 bases, J shed 1 base, and the junction held 14 bases outside the gene matches. The CDR3 bases are TGTGCCAGCAGGGAGTTCACCACCGGGACAGCGAACACTGAAGCTTTCTTT. The encoded protein is CASREFTTGTANTEAFF.

This clonotype was seen more than once but under ten times. This chain uses TRBV5-6 with TRBJ2-3; D unclear. The CDR3 has 13 amino acids. Germline V gene lookup returns CDR1 SGHDT and CDR2 YYEEEE. The V gene lost 4 bases and the J gene lost 5 bases, with 11 bases spanning the gap. The CDR3 DNA follows: TGTGCCAGCAGCGCCGCAGCCGGAGATACGCAGTATTTT. The encoded protein is CASSAAAGDTQYF.

The chain couples TRBV5-1 to TRBJ2-1, with D maybe TRBD1 (5 bases). CDR1 is SGHRS and CDR2 is YFSETQ in the germline V gene. The CDR3 consists of 14 residues. Deletions cut 8 bases from V and 2 bases from J, with 14 bases between. In DNA, the CDR3 is TGCGCCAGTTCCCCCAGGGCGGCCTACAATGAGCAGTTCTTC. It encodes CASSPRAAYNEQFF.

The count of this clonotype is one. The V and J genes are TRBV4-3 and TRBJ1-5; D not certain. The germline V and J ends were trimmed by 7 bases and 0 bases, with 10 bases remaining between them. Germline lookup yields CDR1 LGHNA and CDR2 YSLEER. The CDR3 sequence is 14 residues long. CDR3 region: CASKNSYSNQPQHF. CDR3 bases: TGCGCCAGCAAGAATTCGTATAGCAATCAGCCCCAGCATTTT.

This clonotype has only a few counts. CDR3 coding DNA: TGTGCCAAAATGGACAGGGGAGCTCATGGCTACACCTTC. Translated, it gives CAKMDRGAHGYTF. The rearrangement links TRBV2 to TRBJ1-2, with 9 bases matching TRBD1. Germline V lookup: CDR1 SNHLY, CDR2 FYNNEI. V was pared by 10 bases and J by 6 bases, with 9 bases of the junction left unmatched. The CDR3 is made up of 13 amino acids.

Only a few counts were recorded for this clonotype. The chain combines TRBV20-1 with TRBJ1-5, with D perhaps matching TRBD1 (6 bases). This CDR3 is 14 amino acids long. Germline V gene lookup returns CDR1 DFQATT and CDR2 SNEGSKA (reference sequence). The V end lost 6 bases, the J end lost 4 bases, and 16 bases lay between the germline ends. This chain's CDR3 is CSATGQSLNQPQHF. CDR3 DNA: TGCAGTGCCACTGGACAGAGTTTAAATCAGCCCCAGCATTTT.

The chain combines TRBV7-2 with TRBJ1-3, with TRBD1 as a possible D gene (6 bases). This CDR3 is 14 amino acids long. CDR1 is SGHTA, CDR2 FQGNSA, per germline. Trimming left V 4 bases short and J 4 bases short, with 11 bases between. The CDR3 region is CASSSRGTGNTIYF. In DNA, the CDR3 is TGTGCCAGCAGCTCCAGGGGCACCGGAAACACCATATATTTT.

This sequence joins TRBV6-2 or TRBV6-3 and TRBJ1-2; no reliable D call. The CDR3 runs to 13 residues. In germline, CDR1 is MNHEY, CDR2 SVGEGT. V lost 5 bases and J 4 bases, leaving 11 bases between the germline ends. In DNA, the CDR3 is TGTGCCAGCAGTAACCCCCCCAGCTATGGCTACACCTTC. Its translation is CASSNPPSYGYTF.

The CDR3 DNA is TGTGCCAGCAGTGGACAGGCCTGGGGCTACACCTTC. The encoded protein is CASSGQAWGYTF. This chain connects TRBV7-9 to TRBJ1-2; TRBD1 aligns across 7 bases. This CDR3 region has 12 residues. The V gene end was trimmed by 6 bases and the J gene end by 8 bases; junction bases not matched to a gene: 6. CDR1 and CDR2 (germline): SEHNR, FQNEAQ (reference sequence).

This clonotype was seen ten or more times. The V and J genes are TRBV7-9 and TRBJ2-7; tentative D call: TRBD1 (5 bases). Germline V gene lookup returns CDR1 SEHNR and CDR2 FQNEAQ (reference sequence). Trimming removed 1 base from V and 5 bases from J, with 15 bases in between. The CDR3 has 15 amino acids. CDR3 DNA sequence: TGTGCCAGCAGCTTAGGGCAGGGAACAGTGAACGAGCAGTACGTC. This sequence encodes CASSLGQGTVNEQYV.

This chain uses TRBV2 with TRBJ2-5; the match to TRBD1 covers 11 bases. J gave up 4 bases and V 11 bases, and 3 bases lay outside the gene matches. There are 12 residues in the CDR3. CDR1 is SNHLY, CDR2 FYNNEI, per germline. CDR3: CAGTGGAETQYF. Written as DNA, the CDR3 is TGTGCCGGGACAGGGGGGGCAGAGACCCAGTACTTC.